This T cell receptor (beta chain) emerged from a study of early T cells in non-severe SARS-CoV-2 infection. Study as a whole: Whole-blood bulk RNA, unsorted, was sequenced, and chains were unpaired.

Note on this clonotype: What it recognizes is unknown.

Study results and limitations: Matching against VDJdb likely underestimated virus-specific expansions, favoring anti-spike CD8.

Individual cDNA molecules received unique molecular identifiers. TCRdb called the 5' RACE reads again in MiXCR, with one record for every CDR3 protein. The sample consists of roughly 88,000 distinct CDR3 sequences, around 15% of them appearing once. CDR1 is SGHKS and CDR2 is YYEKEE in the germline V gene (reference sequence). This CDR3 comprises 12 residues. Trimming pared 2 bases from V and 9 bases from J, leaving 8 bases between. The chain carries TRBV5-5 and TRBJ2-2; D remains unclear. The source material was whole blood. The TCR was taken from an adult who was a healthcare worker with PCR-confirmed SARS-CoV-2 infection or an uninfected control (not recorded which). CDR3 in DNA: TGTGCCAGCAGCTTTGCAGCCCGGGAGCTGTTTTTT. Encoded protein: CASSFAARELFF.